This TCR beta chain originates from a study of blood T cell repertoires in COVID-19. Overall study context: Samples came from the United States, Italy and Spain, spanning acute and convalescent COVID-19.

Trimming stripped 2 bases from V and 4 bases from J, with 11 bases between. The CDR3 covers 14 residues. Germline V lookup: CDR1 MRHNA, CDR2 SNTAGT. The participants were between about 18 and 90 years old and came from some 23 US areas. Cohort assignment relied on participant-reported clinical history. Authors' analysis steps: Amplification from reference gene primers served as the basis for estimated nucleated cell counts. Some clones are missing from TCRdb's copy, which holds only in-frame ones; the method was immunoSEQ multiplex PCR. V, J and clone size are those of that table, while D and trimming were read from the DNA. The sample comprises roughly 200,000 clones, about 85% of which are singletons, and roughly 20% rests with the top ten.

This TCR derives from a man in his forties or fifties who had recovered from COVID-19. The chain couples TRBV6-4 to TRBJ1-2, with a weak D call TRBD1 (5 bases). Sequencing input: PBMCs or T cells enriched from blood (not recorded which). The CDR3 sequence is CASSDKGQGYGYTF. The CDR3 DNA follows: TGTGCCAGCAGTGACAAGGGGCAGGGCTATGGCTACACCTTC.